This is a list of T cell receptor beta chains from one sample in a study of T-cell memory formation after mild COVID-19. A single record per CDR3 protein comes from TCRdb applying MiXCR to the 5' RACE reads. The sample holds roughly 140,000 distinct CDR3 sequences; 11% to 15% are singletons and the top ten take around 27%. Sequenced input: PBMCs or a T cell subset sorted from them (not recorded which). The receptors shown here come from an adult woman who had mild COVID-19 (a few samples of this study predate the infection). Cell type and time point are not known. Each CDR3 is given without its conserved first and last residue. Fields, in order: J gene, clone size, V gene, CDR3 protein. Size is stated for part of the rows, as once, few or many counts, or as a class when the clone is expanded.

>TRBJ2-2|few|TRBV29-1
SVVGDTNTGELF
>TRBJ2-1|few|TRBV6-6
ASWAGLTYNEQF
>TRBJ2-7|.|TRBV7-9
ASSPPLAYEQY
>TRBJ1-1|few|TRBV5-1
ASSARQGAEAF
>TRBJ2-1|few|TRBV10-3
AITSPGTYNEQF
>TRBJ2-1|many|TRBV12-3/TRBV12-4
ASSLVQAGPSYNEQF
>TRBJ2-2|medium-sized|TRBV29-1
SVADTGELF
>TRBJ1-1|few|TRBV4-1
ASSQIGGGTEAF
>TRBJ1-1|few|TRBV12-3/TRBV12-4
ASTATGVNTEAF
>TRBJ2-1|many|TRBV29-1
SVEGRQGGEQF
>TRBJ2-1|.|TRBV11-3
ASSFGTSGSSYNEQF
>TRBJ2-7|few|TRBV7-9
ASRSSYEQY
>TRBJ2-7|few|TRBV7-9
ASSLSHYEQY
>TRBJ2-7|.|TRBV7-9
ATGHGTGPYEQY
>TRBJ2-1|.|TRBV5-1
ASSSGQGFNNEQF
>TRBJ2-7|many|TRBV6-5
ASSRPPYEQY
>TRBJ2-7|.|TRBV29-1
SVEDDRVETYEQY
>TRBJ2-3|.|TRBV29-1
SVETRVSTDTQY
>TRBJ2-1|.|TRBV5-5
ASSLWGRNSERNEQF
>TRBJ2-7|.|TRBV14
ASSQVTGTYSYEQY
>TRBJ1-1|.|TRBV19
ASSSQGALTEAF
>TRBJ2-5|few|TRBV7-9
ASSRSSPETQY